This T cell receptor (beta chain) originates from a study of blood T cell repertoires in COVID-19. The V end lost 8 bases, the J end lost 1 base, and 14 bases lay between the germline ends. CDR1 MGHDK and CDR2 SYGVNS come from the germline V gene. The CDR3 totals 14 residues. Authors' data handling: Nucleated cell number was recorded as an estimate derived from reference gene primer amplification. Sequencing was performed with immunoSEQ multiplex PCR; in TCRdb, only in-frame clones are kept and a portion is missing. V and J calls and clone size are given by that table; D and trimming were obtained from the DNA. The sample includes about 200,000 clones, just over 85% of them seen just once. Clinical history reported by participants formed the basis on which cohorts were assigned.

The receptor comes from a woman in her thirties or forties with acute COVID-19. The chain joins TRBV25-1 to TRBJ1-1; D gene unclear. Sequencing was done on a sample of PBMCs or T cells enriched from blood (not recorded which). The chain's CDR3 is CASVPLGRNTEAFF. In DNA form, the CDR3 reads TGTGCCAGCGTTCCACTAGGAAGGAACACTGAAGCTTTCTTT.